Shown below are 6 T cell receptor beta chains from a single sample sequenced in a study of tumor-infiltrating lymphocytes in localized non-small cell lung cancer. Sequenced by immunoSEQ multiplex PCR; TCRdb stores in-frame clones only, minus some. The repertoire has 13,000 or so clones, 68% of them found once; the top ten carry around 10%. Source material: uninvolved lung tissue not adjacent to the tumor. The receptors originated from a human donor with non-small cell lung cancer.

The V call is TRBV2, the J call TRBJ1-2, with TRBD1 as a possible D gene (5 bases). This CDR3 is built from 12 residues. In germline, CDR1 is SNHLY, CDR2 FYNNEI. V was trimmed by 7 bases and J by 10 bases, leaving 16 bases between them. CDR3 protein: CASNPEGTYYTF. DNA of the CDR3: TGTGCCAGCAACCCGGAGGGGACTTACTACACCTTC.

The count of this clone is one. The chain uses TRBV7-9 and TRBJ1-5; TRBD1 might be the D (5 bases). The V gene's germline CDR1 is SEHNR and CDR2 FQNEAQ (reference sequence). The germline V and J ends were trimmed by 2 bases and 0 bases, with 20 bases remaining between them. The CDR3 spans 19 residues. CDR3: CASSLYPPSRQYSNQPQHF. Here the CDR3 DNA reads TGTGCCAGCAGCTTATACCCCCCCTCCCGACAGTATAGCAATCAGCCCCAGCATTTT.

This chain links TRBV19 with TRBJ1-6, with D possibly TRBD1 on 6 matching bases. The V end was cut by 5 bases, the J end by 9 bases, with 14 bases between. CDR3 length: 14 residues. Germline V gene data show CDR1 as LNHDA and CDR2 as SQIVND (reference sequence). CDR3 loop: CASSATQGFSPLHF. CDR3 nucleotides: TGTGCCAGTAGTGCCACACAGGGATTTTCACCCCTCCACTTT.

The gene calls are TRBV6-1 and TRBJ1-5; D perhaps matches TRBD1 (5 bases). Deletions cut 6 bases from V and 2 bases from J, with 14 bases between. CDR3 length equals 15 residues. Germline V gene sequence: CDR1 MNHNS, CDR2 SASEGT. DNA of the CDR3: TGTGCCAGCAGGTTCGGACCGGGGGGCAATCAGCCCCAGCATTTT. As protein: CASRFGPGGNQPQHF.

The V call is TRBV18, the J call TRBJ1-1; TRBD1 aligns across 8 bases. This CDR3 region has 13 residues. The germline V gene has CDR1 KGHSH and CDR2 LQKENI. V shed 3 bases, J shed 5 bases, and the junction held 2 bases outside the gene matches. DNA for the CDR3: TGTGCCAGCTCACCGGACAGGGAAACTGAAGCTTTCTTT. Its protein product is CASSPDRETEAFF.

This chain joins TRBV28 and TRBJ2-7; TRBD2 agrees at 8 bases. The length of the CDR3 is 15 residues. The germline V gene encodes CDR1 MDHEN and CDR2 SYDVKM. The ends lost 5 bases at V and 4 bases at J; junction bases unmatched: 10. CDR3 sequence: CASSPRGGGRYEQYF. The CDR3 DNA reads TGTGCCAGCAGTCCCCGGGGGGGCGGGAGATACGAGCAGTACTTC.